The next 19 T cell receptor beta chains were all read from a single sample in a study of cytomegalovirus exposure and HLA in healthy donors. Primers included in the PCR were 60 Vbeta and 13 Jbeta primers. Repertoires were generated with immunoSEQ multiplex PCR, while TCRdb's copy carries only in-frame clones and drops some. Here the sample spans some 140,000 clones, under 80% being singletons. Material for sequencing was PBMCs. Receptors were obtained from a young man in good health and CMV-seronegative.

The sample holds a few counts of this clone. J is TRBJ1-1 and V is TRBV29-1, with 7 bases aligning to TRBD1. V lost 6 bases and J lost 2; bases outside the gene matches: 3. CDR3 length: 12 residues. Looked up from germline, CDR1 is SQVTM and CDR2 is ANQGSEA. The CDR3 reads CSVRDSNTEAFF. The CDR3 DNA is TGCAGCGTCCGGGACAGCAACACTGAAGCTTTCTTT.

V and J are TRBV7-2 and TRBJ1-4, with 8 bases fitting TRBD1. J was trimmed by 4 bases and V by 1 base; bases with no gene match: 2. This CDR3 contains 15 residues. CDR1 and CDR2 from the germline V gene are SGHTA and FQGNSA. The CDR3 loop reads CASSLGQGNNEKLFF. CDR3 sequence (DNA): TGTGCCAGCAGCTTAGGACAGGGGAATAATGAAAAACTGTTTTTT.

The CDR3 bases are TGTGCCAGCAGCCAAATAGCGGGCCTAATATACAATGAGCAGTTCTTC. Translated, it gives CASSQIAGLIYNEQFF. The rearrangement uses TRBV5-4 and TRBJ2-1, with 7 bases matching TRBD2. Germline V CDR1 and CDR2: SGHNT, YYREEE (reference sequence). Trimming at V came to 4 bases and at J to 4 bases, leaving 11 bases not matched to a gene. CDR3 length: 16 amino acids. Looking up the rest from reference TRBV5-4 and TRBJ2-1 gives the full variable domain: ETGVTQSPTHLIKTRGQQVTLRCSSQSGHNTVSWYQQALGQGPQFIFQYYREEENGRGNFPPRFSGLQFPNYSSELNVNALELDDSALYLCASSQIAGLIYNEQFFGPGTRLTVL.

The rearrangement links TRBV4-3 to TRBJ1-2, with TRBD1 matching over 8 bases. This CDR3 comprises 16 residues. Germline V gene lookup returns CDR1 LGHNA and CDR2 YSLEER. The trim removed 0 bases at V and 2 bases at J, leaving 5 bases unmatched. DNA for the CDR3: TGCGCCAGCAGCCAAGAAGGGACAGGACAGAACTATGGCTACACCTTC. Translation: CASSQEGTGQNYGYTF.

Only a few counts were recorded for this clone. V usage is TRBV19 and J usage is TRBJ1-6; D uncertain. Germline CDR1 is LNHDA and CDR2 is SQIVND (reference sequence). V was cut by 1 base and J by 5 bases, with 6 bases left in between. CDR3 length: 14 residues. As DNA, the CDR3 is TGTGCCAGTAGTATAGGAGTTAATAATTCACCCCTCCACTTT. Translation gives CASSIGVNNSPLHF. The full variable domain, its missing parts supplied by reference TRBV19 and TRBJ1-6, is DGGITQSPKYLFRKEGQNVTLSCEQNLNHDAMYWYRQDPGQGLRLIYYSQIVNDFQKGDIAEGYSVSREKKESFPLTVTSAQKNPTAFYLCASSIGVNNSPLHFGNGTRLTVT.

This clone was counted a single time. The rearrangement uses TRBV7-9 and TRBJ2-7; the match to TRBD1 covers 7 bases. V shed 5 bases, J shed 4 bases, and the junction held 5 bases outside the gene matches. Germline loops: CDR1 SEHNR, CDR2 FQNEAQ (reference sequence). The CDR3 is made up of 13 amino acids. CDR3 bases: TGTGCCAGCAGCCCAGGGGGTCAGTACGAGCAGTACTTC. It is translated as CASSPGGQYEQYF.

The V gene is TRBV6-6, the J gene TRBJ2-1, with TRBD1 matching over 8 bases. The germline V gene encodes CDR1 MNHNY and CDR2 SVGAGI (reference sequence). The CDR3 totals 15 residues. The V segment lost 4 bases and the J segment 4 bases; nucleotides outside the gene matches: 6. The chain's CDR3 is CASSFRTGSYNEQFF. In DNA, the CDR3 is TGTGCCAGCAGTTTCAGGACAGGGTCATACAATGAGCAGTTCTTC.

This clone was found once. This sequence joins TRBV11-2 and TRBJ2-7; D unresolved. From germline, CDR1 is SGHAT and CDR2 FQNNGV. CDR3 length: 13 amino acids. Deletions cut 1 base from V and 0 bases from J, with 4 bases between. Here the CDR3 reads CASSLGVSYEQYF. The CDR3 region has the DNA TGTGCCAGCAGCTTAGGAGTCTCCTACGAGCAGTACTTC.

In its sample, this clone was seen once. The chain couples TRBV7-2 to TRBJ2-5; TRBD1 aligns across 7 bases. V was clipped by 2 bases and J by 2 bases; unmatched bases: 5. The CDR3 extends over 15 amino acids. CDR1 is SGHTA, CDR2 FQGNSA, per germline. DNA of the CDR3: TGTGCCAGCAGCTTACTGGGACAGCTACAAGAGACCCAGTACTTC. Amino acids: CASSLLGQLQETQYF.

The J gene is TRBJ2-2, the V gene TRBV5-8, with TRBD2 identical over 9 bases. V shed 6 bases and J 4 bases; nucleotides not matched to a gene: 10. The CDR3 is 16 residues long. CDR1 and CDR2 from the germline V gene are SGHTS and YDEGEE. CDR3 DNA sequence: TGTGCCAGCATCCCACGGGCGGGGGGGCGCACCGGGGAGCTGTTTTTT. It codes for CASIPRAGGRTGELFF.

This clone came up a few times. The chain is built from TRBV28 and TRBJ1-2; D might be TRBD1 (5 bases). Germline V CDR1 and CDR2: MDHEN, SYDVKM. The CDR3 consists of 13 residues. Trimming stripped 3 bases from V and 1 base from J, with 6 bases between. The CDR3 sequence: CASSFRVNYGYTF. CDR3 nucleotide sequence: TGTGCCAGCAGTTTCAGGGTTAACTATGGCTACACCTTC.

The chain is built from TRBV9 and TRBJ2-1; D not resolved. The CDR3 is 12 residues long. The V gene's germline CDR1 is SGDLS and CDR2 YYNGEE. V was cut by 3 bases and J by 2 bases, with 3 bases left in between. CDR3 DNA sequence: TGTGCCAGCAGCGCAACCTACAATGAGCAGTTCTTC. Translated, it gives CASSATYNEQFF.

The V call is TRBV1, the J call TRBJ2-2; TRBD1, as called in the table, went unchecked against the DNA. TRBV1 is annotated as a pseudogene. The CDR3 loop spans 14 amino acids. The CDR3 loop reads CTSSDRDYTGELFF. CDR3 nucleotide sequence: TGCACCAGCAGCGACAGGGATTACACCGGGGAGCTGTTTTTT.

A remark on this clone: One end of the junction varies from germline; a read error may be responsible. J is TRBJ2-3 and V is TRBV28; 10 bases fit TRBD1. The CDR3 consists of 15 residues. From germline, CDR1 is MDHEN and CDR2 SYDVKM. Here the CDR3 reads CASRRTGGLTDTQYF. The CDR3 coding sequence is TGTGCTAGCAGGCGGACAGGGGGTCTCACAGATACGCAGTATTTT.

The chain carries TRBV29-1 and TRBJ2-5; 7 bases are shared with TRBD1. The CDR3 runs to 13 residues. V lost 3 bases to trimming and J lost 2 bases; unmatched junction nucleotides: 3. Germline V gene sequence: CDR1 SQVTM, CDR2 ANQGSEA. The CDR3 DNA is TGCAGCGTTGACAGGGACAGTCAAGAGACCCAGTACTTC. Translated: CSVDRDSQETQYF.

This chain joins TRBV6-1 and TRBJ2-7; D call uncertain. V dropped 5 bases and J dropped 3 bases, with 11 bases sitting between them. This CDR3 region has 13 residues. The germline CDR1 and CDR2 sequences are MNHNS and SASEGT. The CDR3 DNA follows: TGTGCCAGCAGTCTCTACCCTTTCTACGAGCAGTACTTC. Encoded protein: CASSLYPFYEQYF.

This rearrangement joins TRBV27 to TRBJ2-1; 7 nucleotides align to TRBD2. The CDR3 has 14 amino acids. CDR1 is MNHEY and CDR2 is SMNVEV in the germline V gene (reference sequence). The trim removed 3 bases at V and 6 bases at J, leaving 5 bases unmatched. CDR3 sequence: CASSFQAGVNEQFF. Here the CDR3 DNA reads TGTGCCAGCAGTTTTCAGGCGGGGGTCAATGAGCAGTTCTTC.

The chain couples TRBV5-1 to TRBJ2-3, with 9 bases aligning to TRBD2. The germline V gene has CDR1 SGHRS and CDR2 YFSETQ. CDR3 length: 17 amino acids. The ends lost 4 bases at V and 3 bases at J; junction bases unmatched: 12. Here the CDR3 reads CASSLAGLAKFTDTQYF. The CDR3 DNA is TGCGCCAGCAGCCTCGCTGGACTAGCGAAATTTACAGATACGCAGTATTTT.

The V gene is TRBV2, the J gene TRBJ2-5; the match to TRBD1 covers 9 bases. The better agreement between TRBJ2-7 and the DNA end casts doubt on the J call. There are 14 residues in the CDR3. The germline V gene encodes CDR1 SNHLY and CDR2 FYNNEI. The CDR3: CASSEAPTGGEQYF. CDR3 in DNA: TGTGCCAGCAGTGAAGCGCCGACAGGGGGCGAGCAGTACTTC.